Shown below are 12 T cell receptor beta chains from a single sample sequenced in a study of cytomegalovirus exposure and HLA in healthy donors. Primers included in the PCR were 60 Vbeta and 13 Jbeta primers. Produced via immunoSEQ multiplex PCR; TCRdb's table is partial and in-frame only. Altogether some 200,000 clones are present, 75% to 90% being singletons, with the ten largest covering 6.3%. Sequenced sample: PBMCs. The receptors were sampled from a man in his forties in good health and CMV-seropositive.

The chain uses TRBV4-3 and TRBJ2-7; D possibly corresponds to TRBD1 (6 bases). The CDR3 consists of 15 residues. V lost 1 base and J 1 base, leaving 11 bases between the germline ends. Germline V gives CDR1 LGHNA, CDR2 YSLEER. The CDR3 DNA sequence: TGCGCCAGCAGCCAAGGGTCCAGGGGTTCCTACGAGCAGTACTTC. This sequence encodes CASSQGSRGSYEQYF.

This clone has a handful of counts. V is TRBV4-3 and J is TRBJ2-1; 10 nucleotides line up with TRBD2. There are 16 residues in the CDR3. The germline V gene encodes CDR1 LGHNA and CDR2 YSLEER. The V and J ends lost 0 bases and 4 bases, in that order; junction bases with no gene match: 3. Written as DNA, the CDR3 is TGCGCCAGCAGCCAAGAGGCTAGCGGGAGATACAATGAGCAGTTCTTC. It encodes CASSQEASGRYNEQFF.

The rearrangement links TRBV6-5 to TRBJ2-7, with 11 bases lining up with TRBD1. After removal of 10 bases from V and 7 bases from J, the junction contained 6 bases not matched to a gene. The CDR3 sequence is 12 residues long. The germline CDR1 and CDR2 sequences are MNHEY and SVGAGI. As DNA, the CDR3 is TGTGCCACAGGACAGGGGGCGGGGGAGCAGTACTTC. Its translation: CATGQGAGEQYF.

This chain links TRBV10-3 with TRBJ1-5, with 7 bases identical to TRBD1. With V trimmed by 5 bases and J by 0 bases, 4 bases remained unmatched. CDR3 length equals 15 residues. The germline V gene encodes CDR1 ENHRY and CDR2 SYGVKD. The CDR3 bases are TGTGCCATCAGTAGGGACAGAAATAGCAATCAGCCCCAGCATTTT. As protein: CAISRDRNSNQPQHF.

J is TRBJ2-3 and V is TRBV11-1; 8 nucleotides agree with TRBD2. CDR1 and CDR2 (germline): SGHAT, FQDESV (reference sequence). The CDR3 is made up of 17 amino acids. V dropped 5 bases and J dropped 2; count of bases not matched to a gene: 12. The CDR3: CASSELAVGPSTDTQYF. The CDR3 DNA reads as TGTGCCAGCAGCGAACTAGCGGTGGGGCCGTCCACAGATACGCAGTATTTT. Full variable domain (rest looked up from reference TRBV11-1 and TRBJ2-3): EAEVAQSPRYKITEKSQAVAFWCDPISGHATLYWYRQILGQGPELLVQFQDESVVDDSQLPKDRFSAERLKGVDSTLKIQPAELGDSAMYLCASSELAVGPSTDTQYFGPGTRLTVL.

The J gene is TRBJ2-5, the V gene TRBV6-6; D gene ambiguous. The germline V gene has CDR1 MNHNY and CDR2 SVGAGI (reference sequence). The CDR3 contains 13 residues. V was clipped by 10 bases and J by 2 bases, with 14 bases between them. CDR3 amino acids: CATRGPGQETQYF. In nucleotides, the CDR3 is TGTGCCACCCGAGGTCCTGGGCAAGAGACCCAGTACTTC.

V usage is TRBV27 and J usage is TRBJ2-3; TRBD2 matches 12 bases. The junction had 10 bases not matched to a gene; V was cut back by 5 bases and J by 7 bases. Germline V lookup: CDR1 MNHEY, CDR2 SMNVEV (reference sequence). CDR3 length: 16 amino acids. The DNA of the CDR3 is TGTGCCAGCAGTCCTCTAGCGGGGGGGCCGAGGTATACGCAGTATTTT. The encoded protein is CASSPLAGGPRYTQYF.

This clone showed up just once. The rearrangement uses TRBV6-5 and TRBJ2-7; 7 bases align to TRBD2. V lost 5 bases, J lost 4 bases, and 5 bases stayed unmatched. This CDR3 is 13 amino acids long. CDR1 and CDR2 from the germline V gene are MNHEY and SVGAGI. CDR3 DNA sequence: TGTGCCAGCAGTACCTTGGGGGGGTACGAGCAGTACTTC. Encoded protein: CASSTLGGYEQYF.

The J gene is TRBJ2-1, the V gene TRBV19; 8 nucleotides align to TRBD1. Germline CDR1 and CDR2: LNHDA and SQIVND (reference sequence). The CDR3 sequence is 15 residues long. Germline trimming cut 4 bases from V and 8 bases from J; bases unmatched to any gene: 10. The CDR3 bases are TGTGCCAGTAGTACATCGGACAGGGCTATGGATGAGCAGTTCTTC. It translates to CASSTSDRAMDEQFF.

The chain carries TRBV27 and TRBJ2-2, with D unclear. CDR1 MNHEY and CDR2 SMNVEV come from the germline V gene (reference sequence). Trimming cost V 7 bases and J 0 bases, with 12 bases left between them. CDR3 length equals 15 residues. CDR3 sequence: CASKVALPNTGELFF. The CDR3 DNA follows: TGTGCCAGCAAGGTAGCCTTGCCGAACACCGGGGAGCTGTTTTTT.

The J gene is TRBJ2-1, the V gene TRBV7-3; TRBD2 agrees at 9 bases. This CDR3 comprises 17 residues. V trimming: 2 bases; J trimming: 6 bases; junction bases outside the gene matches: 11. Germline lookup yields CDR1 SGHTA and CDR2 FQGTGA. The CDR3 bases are TGTGCCAGCAGCTTATGGAGCCCAGCGGGGGGAGGCAATGAGCAGTTCTTC. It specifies CASSLWSPAGGGNEQFF.

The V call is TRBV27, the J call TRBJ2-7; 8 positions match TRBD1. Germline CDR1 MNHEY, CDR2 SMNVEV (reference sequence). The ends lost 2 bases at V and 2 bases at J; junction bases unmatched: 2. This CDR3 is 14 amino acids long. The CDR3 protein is CASSLDRGTYEQYF. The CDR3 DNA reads TGTGCCAGCAGTTTAGACAGGGGTACCTACGAGCAGTACTTC.